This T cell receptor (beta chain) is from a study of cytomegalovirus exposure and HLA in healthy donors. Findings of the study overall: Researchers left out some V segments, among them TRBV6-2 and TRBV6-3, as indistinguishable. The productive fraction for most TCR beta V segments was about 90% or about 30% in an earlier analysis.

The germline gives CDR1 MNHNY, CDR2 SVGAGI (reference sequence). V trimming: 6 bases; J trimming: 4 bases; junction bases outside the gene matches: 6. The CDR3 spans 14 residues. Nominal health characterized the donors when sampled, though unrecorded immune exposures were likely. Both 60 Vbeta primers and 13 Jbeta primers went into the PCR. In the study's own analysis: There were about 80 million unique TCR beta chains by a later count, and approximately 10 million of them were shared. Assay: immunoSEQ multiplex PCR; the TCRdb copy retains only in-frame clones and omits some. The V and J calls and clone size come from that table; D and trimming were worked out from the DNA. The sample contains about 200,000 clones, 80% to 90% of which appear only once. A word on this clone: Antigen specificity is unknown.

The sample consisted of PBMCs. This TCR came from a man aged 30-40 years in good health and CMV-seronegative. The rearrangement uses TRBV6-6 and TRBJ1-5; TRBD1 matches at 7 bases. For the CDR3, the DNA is TGTGCCAGCAGCCGGGACAGCGTAAATCAGCCCCAGCATTTT. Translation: CASSRDSVNQPQHF.